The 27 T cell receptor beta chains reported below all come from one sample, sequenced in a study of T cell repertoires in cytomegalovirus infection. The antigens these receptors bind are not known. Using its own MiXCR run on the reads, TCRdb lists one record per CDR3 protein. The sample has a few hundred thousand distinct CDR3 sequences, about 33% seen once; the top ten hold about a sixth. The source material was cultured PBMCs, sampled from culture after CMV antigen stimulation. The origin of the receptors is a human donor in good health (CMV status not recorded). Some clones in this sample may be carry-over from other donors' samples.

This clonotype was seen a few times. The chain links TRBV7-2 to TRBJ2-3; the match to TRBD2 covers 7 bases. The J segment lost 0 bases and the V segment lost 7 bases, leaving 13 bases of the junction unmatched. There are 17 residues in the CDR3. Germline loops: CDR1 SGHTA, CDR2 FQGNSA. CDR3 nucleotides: TGTGCCAGCACCCAACGGGGCGGGAGCACTAGCACAGATACGCAGTATTTT. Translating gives CASTQRGGSTSTDTQYF.

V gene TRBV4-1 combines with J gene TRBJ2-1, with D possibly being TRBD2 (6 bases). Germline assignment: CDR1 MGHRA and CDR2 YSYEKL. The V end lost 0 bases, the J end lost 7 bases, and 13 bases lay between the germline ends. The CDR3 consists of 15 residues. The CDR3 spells CASSQDGGWGNEQFF. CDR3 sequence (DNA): TGCGCCAGCAGCCAAGATGGGGGGTGGGGGAATGAGCAGTTCTTC.

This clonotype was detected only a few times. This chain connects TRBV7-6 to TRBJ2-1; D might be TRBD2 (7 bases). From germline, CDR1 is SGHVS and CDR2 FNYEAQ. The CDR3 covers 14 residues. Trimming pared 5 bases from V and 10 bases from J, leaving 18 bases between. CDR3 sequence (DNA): TGTGCCAGCAGCCCCAGGCCGGGGGGCGTCGAGCAGTTCTTC. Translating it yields CASSPRPGGVEQFF.

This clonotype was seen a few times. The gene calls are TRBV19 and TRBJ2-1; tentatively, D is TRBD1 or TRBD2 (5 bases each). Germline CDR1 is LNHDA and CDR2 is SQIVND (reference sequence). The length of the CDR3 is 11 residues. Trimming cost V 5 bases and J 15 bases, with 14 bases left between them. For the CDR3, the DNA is TGTGCCAGTAGTTACCGGGACCAAGCGTTCTTC. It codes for CASSYRDQAFF.

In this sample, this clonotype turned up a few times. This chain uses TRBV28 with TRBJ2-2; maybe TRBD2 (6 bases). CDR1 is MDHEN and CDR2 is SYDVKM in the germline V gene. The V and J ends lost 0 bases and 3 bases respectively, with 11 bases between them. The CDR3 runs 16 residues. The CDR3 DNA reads TGTGCCAGCAGTTTATGGGGGAGGCCAGACACCGGGGAGCTGTTTTTT. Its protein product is CASSLWGRPDTGELFF.

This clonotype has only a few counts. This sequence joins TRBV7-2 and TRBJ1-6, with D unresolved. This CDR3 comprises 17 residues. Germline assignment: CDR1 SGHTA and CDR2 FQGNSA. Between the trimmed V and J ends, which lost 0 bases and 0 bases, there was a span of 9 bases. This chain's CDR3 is CASSLAGRSSYNSPLHF. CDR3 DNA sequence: TGTGCCAGCAGCTTAGCAGGACGGAGCTCCTATAATTCACCCCTCCACTTT.

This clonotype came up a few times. The CDR3 DNA sequence: TGTGCCAGCAGTTTGCACCCGGATTGGGTTAAAAGCTCCTACGAGCAGTACTTC. This codes for CASSLHPDWVKSSYEQYF. This rearrangement joins TRBV28 to TRBJ2-7; no firm D call. This CDR3 has 18 residues. The V and J ends lost 3 bases and 0 bases respectively, with 21 bases between them. Per germline, CDR1 MDHEN and CDR2 SYDVKM.

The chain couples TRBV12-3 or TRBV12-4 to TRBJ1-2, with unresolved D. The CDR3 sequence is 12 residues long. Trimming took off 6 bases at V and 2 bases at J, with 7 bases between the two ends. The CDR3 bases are TGTGCCAGCAGGGCAGGAAACTATGGCTACACCTTC. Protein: CASRAGNYGYTF.

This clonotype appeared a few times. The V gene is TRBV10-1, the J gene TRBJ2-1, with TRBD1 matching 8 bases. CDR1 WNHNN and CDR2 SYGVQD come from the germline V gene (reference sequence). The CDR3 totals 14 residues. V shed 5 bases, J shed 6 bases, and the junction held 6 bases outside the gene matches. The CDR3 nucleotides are TGCGCCAGCAGTAGGACAGGGAACTCCAATGAGCAGTTCTTC. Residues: CASSRTGNSNEQFF.

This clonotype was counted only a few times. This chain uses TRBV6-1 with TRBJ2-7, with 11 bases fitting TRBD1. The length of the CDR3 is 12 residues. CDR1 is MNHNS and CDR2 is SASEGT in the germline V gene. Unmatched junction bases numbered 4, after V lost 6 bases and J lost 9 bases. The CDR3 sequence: CASSPDRGLQYV. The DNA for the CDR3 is TGTGCCAGCAGCCCGGACAGGGGGCTGCAGTACGTC.

The CDR3 DNA follows: TGTGCCAGCAGTTATACGGCAGGGGGCTATGCTTTCTTT. It codes for CASSYTAGGYAFF. The rearrangement joins TRBV6-5 to TRBJ1-1; the match to TRBD1 covers 8 bases. After removal of 3 bases from V and 11 bases from J, the junction contained 8 bases not matched to a gene. Germline lookup yields CDR1 MNHEY and CDR2 SVGAGI. The CDR3 loop spans 13 amino acids.

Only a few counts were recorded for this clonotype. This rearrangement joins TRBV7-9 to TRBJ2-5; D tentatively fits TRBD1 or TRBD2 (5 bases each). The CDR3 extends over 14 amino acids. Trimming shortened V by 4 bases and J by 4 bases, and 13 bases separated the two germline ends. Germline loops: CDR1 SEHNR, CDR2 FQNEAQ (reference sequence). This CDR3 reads CASSSGTTGETQYF. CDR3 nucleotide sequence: TGTGCCAGCAGCTCCGGGACCACGGGAGAGACCCAGTACTTC.

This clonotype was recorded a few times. The chain's CDR3 is CASAGARFPHEQYV. The CDR3 DNA sequence: TGTGCCAGTGCCGGCGCCCGATTCCCCCACGAGCAGTACGTC. The chain links TRBV7-8 to TRBJ2-7, with unresolved D. V was trimmed by 9 bases and J by 5 bases, leaving 20 bases between them. Germline lookup yields CDR1 SGHVS and CDR2 FQNEAQ. The CDR3 consists of 14 residues.

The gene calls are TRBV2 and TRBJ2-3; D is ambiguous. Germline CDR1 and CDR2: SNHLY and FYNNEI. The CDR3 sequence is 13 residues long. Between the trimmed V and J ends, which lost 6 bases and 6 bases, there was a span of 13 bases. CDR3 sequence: CASRMVDWDTQYF. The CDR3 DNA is TGTGCCAGCAGGATGGTAGATTGGGATACGCAGTATTTT.

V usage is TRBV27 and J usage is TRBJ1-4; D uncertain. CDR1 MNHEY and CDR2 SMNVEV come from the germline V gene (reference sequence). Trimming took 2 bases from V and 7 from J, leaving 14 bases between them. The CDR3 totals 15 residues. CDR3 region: CASSLGGQSREKLFF. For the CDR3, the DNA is TGTGCCAGCAGTTTAGGCGGGCAGAGTCGTGAAAAACTGTTTTTT. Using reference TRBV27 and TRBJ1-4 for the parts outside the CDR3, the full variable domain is EAQVTQNPRYLITVTGKKLTVTCSQNMNHEYMSWYRQDPGLGLRQIYYSMNVEVTDKGDVPEGYKVSRKEKRNFPLILESPSPNQTSLYFCASSLGGQSREKLFFGSGTQLSVL.

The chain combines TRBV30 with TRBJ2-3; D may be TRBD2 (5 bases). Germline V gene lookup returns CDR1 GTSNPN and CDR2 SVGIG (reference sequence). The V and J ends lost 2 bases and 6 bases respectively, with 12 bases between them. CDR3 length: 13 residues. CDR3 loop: CAWSSGRMDTQYF. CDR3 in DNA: TGTGCCTGGAGTAGTGGGAGAATGGATACGCAGTATTTT.

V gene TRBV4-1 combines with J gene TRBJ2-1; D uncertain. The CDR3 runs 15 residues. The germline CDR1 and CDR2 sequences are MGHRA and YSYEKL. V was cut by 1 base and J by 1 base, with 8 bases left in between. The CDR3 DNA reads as TGCGCCAGCAGCCAAGGGAGTGCGTCCTACAATGAGCAGTTCTTC. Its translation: CASSQGSASYNEQFF.

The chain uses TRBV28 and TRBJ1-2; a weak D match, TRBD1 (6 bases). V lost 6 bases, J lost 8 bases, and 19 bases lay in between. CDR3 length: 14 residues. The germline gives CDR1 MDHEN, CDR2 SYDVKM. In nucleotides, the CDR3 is TGTGCCAGCAGCCTATCGGCGGGGGCAGAGGGCTACACCTTC. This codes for CASSLSAGAEGYTF.

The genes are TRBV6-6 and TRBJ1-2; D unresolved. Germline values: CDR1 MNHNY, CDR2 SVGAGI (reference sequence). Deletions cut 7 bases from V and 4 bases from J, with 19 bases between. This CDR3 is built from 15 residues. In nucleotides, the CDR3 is TGTGCCAGCAAAAACCCCCGAGGGCTCGGCTATGGCTACACCTTC. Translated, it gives CASKNPRGLGYGYTF.

The CDR3 loop reads CSARDDDSYTWTQYF. The CDR3 DNA sequence: TGCAGTGCTAGAGATGACGACAGTTACACATGGACGCAGTATTTT. The V and J genes are TRBV20-1 and TRBJ2-3, with a possible D match to TRBD1 (5 bases). Germline V gene data show CDR1 as DFQATT and CDR2 as SNEGSKA (reference sequence). V lost 0 bases and J lost 9, with 19 bases in between. This CDR3 comprises 15 residues.

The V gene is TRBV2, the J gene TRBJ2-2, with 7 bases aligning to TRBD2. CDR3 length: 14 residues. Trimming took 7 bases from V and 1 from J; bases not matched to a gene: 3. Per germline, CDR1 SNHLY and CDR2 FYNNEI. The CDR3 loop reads CASNPSGNTGELFF. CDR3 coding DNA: TGTGCCAGCAATCCTAGCGGGAACACCGGGGAGCTGTTTTTT.

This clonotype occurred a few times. CDR3 in DNA: TGTGCCAGCAGCTGGGACAGAAAATACGAGCAGTACGTC. Encoded protein: CASSWDRKYEQYV. The rearrangement links TRBV7-8 to TRBJ2-7; TRBD1 matches 7 bases. The CDR3 loop spans 13 amino acids. V was pared by 4 bases and J by 4 bases, with 4 bases of the junction left unmatched. Per the germline V gene, CDR1 is SGHVS and CDR2 is FQNEAQ.

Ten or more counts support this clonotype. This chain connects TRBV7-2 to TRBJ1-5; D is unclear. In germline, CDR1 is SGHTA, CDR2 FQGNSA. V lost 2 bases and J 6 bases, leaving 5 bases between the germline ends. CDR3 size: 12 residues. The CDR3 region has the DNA TGTGCCAGCAGCTTATCTTTTCAGCCCCAGCATTTT. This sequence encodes CASSLSFQPQHF.

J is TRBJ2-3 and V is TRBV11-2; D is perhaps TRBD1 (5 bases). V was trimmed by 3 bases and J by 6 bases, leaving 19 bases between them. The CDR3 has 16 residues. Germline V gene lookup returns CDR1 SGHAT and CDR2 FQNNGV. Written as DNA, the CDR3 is TGTGCCAGCAGCTTTAGTTCATGGTCTTCAGGGGATACGCAGTATTTT. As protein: CASSFSSWSSGDTQYF. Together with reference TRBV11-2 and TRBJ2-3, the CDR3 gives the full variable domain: EAGVAQSPRYKIIEKRQSVAFWCNPISGHATLYWYQQILGQGPKLLIQFQNNGVVDDSQLPKDRFSAERLKGVDSTLKIQPAKLEDSAVYLCASSFSSWSSGDTQYFGPGTRLTVL.

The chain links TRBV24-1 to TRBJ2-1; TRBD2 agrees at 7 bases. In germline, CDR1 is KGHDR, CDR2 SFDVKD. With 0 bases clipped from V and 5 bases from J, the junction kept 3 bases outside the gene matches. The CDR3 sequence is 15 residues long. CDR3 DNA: TGTGCCACCAGTGATTTGCGACTAGCCAACAATGAGCAGTTCTTC. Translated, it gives CATSDLRLANNEQFF.

The CDR3 reads CSARSPGLASSGANVLTF. The CDR3 bases are TGCAGTGCTAGAAGTCCGGGACTAGCGAGCTCTGGGGCCAACGTCCTGACTTTC. The V gene is TRBV20-1, the J gene TRBJ2-6, with TRBD2 identical over 10 bases. V was pared by 2 bases and J by 0 bases, with 7 bases of the junction left unmatched. Germline CDR1 DFQATT, CDR2 SNEGSKA (reference sequence). This CDR3 spans 18 amino acids.

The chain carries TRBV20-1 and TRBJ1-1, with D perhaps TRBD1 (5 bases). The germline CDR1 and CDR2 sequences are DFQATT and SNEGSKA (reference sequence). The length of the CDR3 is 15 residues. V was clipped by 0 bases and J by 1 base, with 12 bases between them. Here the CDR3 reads CSARDPGRGNTEAFF. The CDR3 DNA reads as TGCAGTGCTAGAGATCCAGGGCGGGGGAACACTGAAGCTTTCTTT.